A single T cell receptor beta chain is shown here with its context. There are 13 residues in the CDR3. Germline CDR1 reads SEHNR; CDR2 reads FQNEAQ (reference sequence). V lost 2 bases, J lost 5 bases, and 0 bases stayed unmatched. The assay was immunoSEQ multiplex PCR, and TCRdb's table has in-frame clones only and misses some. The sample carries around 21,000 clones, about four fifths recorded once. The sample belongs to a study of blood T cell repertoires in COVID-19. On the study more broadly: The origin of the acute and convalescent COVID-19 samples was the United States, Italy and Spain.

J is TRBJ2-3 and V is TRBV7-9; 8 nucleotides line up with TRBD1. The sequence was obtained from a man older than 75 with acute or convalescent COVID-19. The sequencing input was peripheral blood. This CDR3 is CASSLTGGDTQYF. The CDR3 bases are TGTGCCAGCAGCTTAACAGGGGGAGATACGCAGTATTTT.